This T cell receptor (beta chain) came from a study of blood T cell repertoires in COVID-19 (TCRdb year 2020). Turning to the overall study: Samples from collaborators originated in the United States, Italy and Spain and spanned both the acute and convalescent phases of COVID-19. The material from the prospective study consisted of cDNA or gDNA derived from T cells, B-cell-depleted T cells, or PBMCs. Subjects who had been exposed to COVID-19, were actively infected with it, or had recovered from it provided the deeply sampled blood TCRbeta repertoires that made up the dataset. A freely available public database, intended as a resource for researchers studying the immune response to SARS-CoV-2, is where the repertoires were released. The samples were drawn from two sources: the first 160 participants of the ongoing ImmuneRACE study, and over 1,000 subjects contributed by 6 global collaborators. A de-identified subject ID, COVID-19 status, age in years and sex were almost always included in the sample metadata. HLA class I and class II types, where available, came from metadata supplied by the sample provider rather than from assay-based typing.

Collaborating institutions collected whole blood in K2EDTA tubes following their own protocols. For TCRbeta analysis, collaborators shipped samples as frozen whole blood, isolated PBMCs, or DNA extracted from either of those sample types. TCRbeta CDR3 regions were amplified from genomic DNA using the immunoSEQ Assay, a bias-controlled multiplex PCR. As for the authors' bioinformatics: The number of nucleated cells in each sample was estimated by amplification of reference gene primers within the assay. Sequence reads were collapsed and filtered to measure the absolute abundance of every unique TCRbeta CDR3 rearrangement. For each sample, productive Simpson clonality was calculated by taking the square root of Simpson's diversity index across productive rearrangements. TCRdb carries this immuneACCESS record with in-frame sequences only. Its versions omit some clonotypes, under half of them owing to an unresolved V gene in the studies checked, with the rest unexplained. V and J calls and clone size come straight from that table; D and trimming were deduced from the DNA. The table for this sample lists 250,000 to 350,000 clones; more than 80% of them were counted only once. The top ten clones comprise 2.5% to 3.5% of the sample.

The trim is 9 bases for V and 6 bases for J, with a gap of 6 bases between the germline ends. The CDR3 measures 10 amino acids from cysteine to phenylalanine. The retained sequence is limited to the CDR3, 30 bases, with the frame set at the first base. CDR1 and CDR2, per the germline V gene (reference sequence), are MNHEY and SMNVEV. With regard to this clone: The target of this receptor is not known. Per-base qualities were not stored, and no clone one base away is much larger.

Points the paper makes about the study in general: The quantity of clinical and demographic metadata differed by source and by participant and was supplied without curation.

This TCR came from a woman aged 25 to 39 with active or convalescent COVID-19. The chain uses TRBV27 and TRBJ1-5; possibly the D gene is TRBD1, per 5 matching bases. The sequenced material came from peripheral blood. The DNA sequence is TGTGCCAGGGGGCTTCAGCCCCAGCATTTT. This translates into CARGLQPQHF.